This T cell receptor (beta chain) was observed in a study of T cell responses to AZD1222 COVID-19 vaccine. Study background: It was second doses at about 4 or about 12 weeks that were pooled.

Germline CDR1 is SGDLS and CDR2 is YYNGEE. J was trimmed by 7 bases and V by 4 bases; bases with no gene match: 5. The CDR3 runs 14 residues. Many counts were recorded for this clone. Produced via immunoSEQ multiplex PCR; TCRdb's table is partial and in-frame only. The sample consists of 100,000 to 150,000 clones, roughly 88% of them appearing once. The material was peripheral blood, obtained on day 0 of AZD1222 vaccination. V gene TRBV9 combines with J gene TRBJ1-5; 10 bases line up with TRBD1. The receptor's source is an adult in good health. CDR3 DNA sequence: TGTGCCAGCAGCTTATGGGACAGGGGACAGCCCCAGCATTTT. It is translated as CASSLWDRGQPQHF.